Sequencing of this T cell receptor beta chain was carried out in a study of cytomegalovirus exposure and HLA in healthy donors. Across the whole study: T cells numbering around 200 million yielded some 110 million unique TCR beta sequences in an earlier analysis.

A note on this clone: The same CDR3 is also encoded by other DNA sequences in this sample.

V dropped 5 bases and J dropped 3; count of bases not matched to a gene: 3. CDR1 is SEHNR and CDR2 is FQNEAQ in the germline V gene (reference sequence). This CDR3 contains 13 residues. 60 Vbeta and 13 Jbeta primers were used in PCR. TCRdb's table, derived via immunoSEQ multiplex PCR, lists solely in-frame clones and lacks some. Among around 200,000 clones listed, 70% to 85% were seen once. This sequence was found in a woman aged 40 to 50 in good health and CMV-seronegative. The material sequenced was PBMCs. This chain uses TRBV7-9 with TRBJ1-2; 7 nucleotides match TRBD1. The CDR3 protein is CASSGTGDYGYTF. In nucleotides, the CDR3 is TGTGCCAGCAGCGGTACAGGGGACTATGGCTACACCTTC. Full variable domain (outside the CDR3, taken from reference TRBV7-9 and TRBJ1-2): DTGVSQNPRHKITKRGQNVTFRCDPISEHNRLYWYRQTLGQGPEFLTYFQNEAQLEKSRLLSDRFSAERPKGSFSTLEIQRTEQGDSAMYLCASSGTGDYGYTFGSGTRLTVV.